A single sample is the source of the 15 T cell receptor beta chains below, sequenced in a study of cytomegalovirus exposure and HLA in healthy donors. PCR primers comprised 60 Vbeta and 13 Jbeta primers. Repertoires were generated with immunoSEQ multiplex PCR, while TCRdb's copy carries only in-frame clones and drops some. This listing includes 100,000 to 150,000 clones. The source material was PBMCs. The source is a man aged 18 to 29 in good health and CMV-seronegative.

The rearrangement joins TRBV7-8 to TRBJ2-2, with a possible D match to TRBD1 (5 bases). This CDR3 is 15 amino acids long. Trimming took 0 bases from V and 1 from J, leaving 6 bases between them. CDR1 is SGHVS and CDR2 is FQNEAQ in the germline V gene. CDR3 in amino acids: CASSLATGNTGELFF. The DNA of the CDR3 is TGTGCCAGCAGCTTAGCTACAGGGAACACCGGGGAGCTGTTTTTT. Full variable domain (rest looked up from reference TRBV7-8 and TRBJ2-2): GAGVSQSPRYKVAKRGQDVALRCDPISGHVSLFWYQQALGQGPEFLTYFQNEAQLDKSGLPSDRFFAERPEGSVSTLKIQRTQQEDSAVYLCASSLATGNTGELFFGEGSRLTVL.

The chain combines TRBV5-5 with TRBJ1-3; D is ambiguous. Germline CDR1 SGHKS, CDR2 YYEKEE (reference sequence). With 0 bases removed from V and 6 bases from J, the gap between germline ends came to 10 bases. The CDR3 is made up of 14 amino acids. The CDR3 DNA reads TGTGCCAGCAGCTTGGTACCGGGAACAAACACCATATATTTT. Protein product: CASSLVPGTNTIYF.

The chain links TRBV7-8 to TRBJ1-2; D is ambiguous. The CDR3 consists of 11 residues. The germline V gene encodes CDR1 SGHVS and CDR2 FQNEAQ. V dropped 4 bases and J dropped 9 bases, with 9 bases sitting between them. CDR3 DNA: TGTGCCAGCAGCTCCCAGGAAAGCTACACCTTC. Its protein product is CASSSQESYTF.

About this clone itself: At one end, the junction sequence differs from germline, possibly due to a read error. The chain carries TRBV6-5 and TRBJ2-7, with D perhaps matching TRBD2 (6 bases). The CDR3 length is 16 residues. The germline V gene encodes CDR1 MNHEY and CDR2 SVGAGI. The CDR3 DNA sequence: TGTGCCAGCGGTTATCTCACGGTCGGGGGTACCTACGAGCAGTACTTC. Translation gives CASGYLTVGGTYEQYF.

V is TRBV7-9 and J is TRBJ1-2, with D perhaps matching TRBD1 (6 bases). Per the germline V gene, CDR1 is SEHNR and CDR2 is FQNEAQ (reference sequence). CDR3 length equals 14 residues. V gave up 5 bases and J gave up 3 bases, with 13 bases separating them. The CDR3 DNA follows: TGTGCCAGCAGCCCCGGGGGGGCCTACTATGGCTACACCTTC. This sequence encodes CASSPGGAYYGYTF.

The gene calls are TRBV5-4 and TRBJ2-1; 12 bases are shared with TRBD2. The CDR3 consists of 13 residues. The germline V gene has CDR1 SGHNT and CDR2 YYREEE (reference sequence). J gave up 9 bases and V 6 bases, and 4 bases lay outside the gene matches. The CDR3 protein is CASTSGRAVEQFF. The CDR3 bases are TGTGCCAGCACTAGCGGGAGGGCCGTTGAGCAGTTCTTC.

The rearrangement uses TRBV19 and TRBJ2-1; 12 nucleotides align to TRBD2. In germline, CDR1 is LNHDA, CDR2 SQIVND (reference sequence). The CDR3 runs 19 residues. V lost 0 bases, J lost 0 bases, and 6 bases stayed unmatched. CDR3 DNA sequence: TGTGCCAGTAGTATAGAGTTTGGGACTAGCGGGTACTCCTACAATGAGCAGTTCTTC. Protein product: CASSIEFGTSGYSYNEQFF.

J is TRBJ2-3 and V is TRBV19, with a possible D match to TRBD2 (6 bases). The CDR3 is 15 amino acids. Per germline, CDR1 LNHDA and CDR2 SQIVND (reference sequence). The V end lost 3 bases, the J end lost 2 bases, and 12 bases lay between the germline ends. The CDR3 here is CASSMDGTYTDTQYF. The DNA for the CDR3 is TGTGCCAGTAGTATGGATGGGACTTACACAGATACGCAGTATTTT. Full variable domain (rest looked up from reference TRBV19 and TRBJ2-3): DGGITQSPKYLFRKEGQNVTLSCEQNLNHDAMYWYRQDPGQGLRLIYYSQIVNDFQKGDIAEGYSVSREKKESFPLTVTSAQKNPTAFYLCASSMDGTYTDTQYFGPGTRLTVL.

The CDR3 bases are TGTGCCAGCAGCCAAGTTAAGGGGGCGAACTATGGCTACACCTTC. Translating it yields CASSQVKGANYGYTF. This chain connects TRBV14 to TRBJ1-2; TRBD1 matches 7 bases. With 1 base clipped from V and 2 bases from J, the junction kept 4 bases outside the gene matches. CDR1 is SGHDN, CDR2 FVKESK, per germline. The CDR3 runs 15 residues.

The chain is built from TRBV9 and TRBJ1-1, with D possibly being TRBD1 (5 bases). CDR1 and CDR2 (germline): SGDLS, YYNGEE. The CDR3 length is 15 residues. The ends were cut back, 4 bases at V and 4 bases at J, with 17 bases in the middle. DNA of the CDR3: TGTGCCAGCAGCTTGGTCGCGGGGGATCCCACTGAAGCTTTCTTT. Protein: CASSLVAGDPTEAFF.

The J gene is TRBJ1-4, the V gene TRBV5-1; the match to TRBD1 covers 9 bases. Looked up from germline, CDR1 is SGHRS and CDR2 is YFSETQ. V was clipped by 4 bases and J by 4 bases; unmatched bases: 8. CDR3 size: 16 residues. The DNA of the CDR3 is TGCGCCAGCAGCGGAACCGGGACAGGGAGTAATGAAAAACTGTTTTTT. Amino acids: CASSGTGTGSNEKLFF.

The V gene is TRBV10-3, the J gene TRBJ2-7; D remains unclear. The CDR3 covers 12 residues. V lost 3 bases to trimming and J lost 0 bases, with 3 bases between them. Germline V CDR1 and CDR2: ENHRY, SYGVKD. CDR3 protein: CAISDHSYEQYF. The CDR3 DNA follows: TGTGCCATCAGTGACCACTCCTACGAGCAGTACTTC.

The chain employs TRBV28 and TRBJ1-3; D remains ambiguous. Looked up from germline, CDR1 is MDHEN and CDR2 is SYDVKM. The CDR3 spans 12 residues. V was trimmed by 2 bases and J by 6 bases, leaving 5 bases between them. The DNA of the CDR3 is TGTGCCAGCAGTTTAGGGCTAAACACCATATATTTT. Translated: CASSLGLNTIYF.

The rearrangement links TRBV28 to TRBJ1-1; possible D gene TRBD1, 5 bases. The CDR3 sequence is 13 residues long. CDR1 and CDR2 from the germline V gene are MDHEN and SYDVKM. V dropped 7 bases and J dropped 0 bases, with 9 bases sitting between them. CDR3 in amino acids: CASTGRVNTEAFF. The CDR3 DNA reads TGTGCCAGCACGGGCAGGGTGAACACTGAAGCTTTCTTT.

The chain carries TRBV6-5 and TRBJ2-2, with D possibly TRBD1 on 6 matching bases. This CDR3 spans 15 amino acids. Germline lookup yields CDR1 MNHEY and CDR2 SVGAGI. V lost 6 bases, J lost 2 bases, and 13 bases lay in between. In DNA form, the CDR3 reads TGTGCCAGCAGACGACAGGCTCTTAACACCGGGGAGCTGTTTTTT. Protein sequence: CASRRQALNTGELFF.